This T cell receptor beta chain was identified in a study of T cell changes during pregnancy in multiple sclerosis. Profiling relied on immunoSEQ multiplex PCR, and the TCRdb table lists in-frame clones only, not all of them. The sample gives about 59,000 clones, about nine tenths of which show up once; about 2.5% is in the top ten. CDR1 and CDR2 (germline): SQVTM, ANQGSEA. V was clipped by 7 bases and J by 1 base, with 13 bases between them. The CDR3 contains 13 residues. The chain combines TRBV29-1 with TRBJ1-1; TRBD1 is a possible D gene (6 bases). The sample consisted of peripheral blood, taken in the first trimester of pregnancy. The sequence was obtained from a female donor with multiple sclerosis, enrolled in a pregnancy study. The CDR3 here is CSAGGRGNTEAFF. The CDR3 DNA is TGCAGCGCGGGAGGCAGGGGGAACACTGAAGCTTTCTTT.